Detailed here is one T cell receptor (beta chain). First-strand cDNA relied on TRAV- and TRBV-specific primers spanning alpha and beta chains. The PCR that amplified TCRs ran for approximately 20 cycles, relying on a constant-region primer and a V-primer adapter. MiXCR, applied by TCRdb to the reads, yields one record per CDR3 protein. The sample has about 97,000 distinct CDR3 sequences, around 21% seen once. Described time point: after trial treatment. Treatment specified: LDRT plus nivolumab, ipilimumab, low-dose cyclophosphamide and aspirin (RACIN trial). Donors were administered nivolumab, ipilimumab, aspirin and low-dose cyclophosphamide, together with low-dose radiotherapy. This record comes from a study of low-dose radiotherapy and immunotherapy resistance in tumors. As for the study in general: Each two-week cycle included intravenous cyclophosphamide 200 mg/m2, given one day before radiation and immunotherapy.

Per the germline V gene, CDR1 is MDHEN and CDR2 is SYDVKM. The CDR3 extends over 16 amino acids. The ends were cut back, 7 bases at V and 3 bases at J, with 19 bases in the middle. The clonotype comes from a male donor with prostate cancer. V is TRBV28 and J is TRBJ2-1, with D maybe TRBD1 (6 bases). The specimen comprised PBMCs, sampled after low-dose radiotherapy plus immunotherapy. The CDR3 spells CASIEPGQNLYNEQFF. Here the CDR3 DNA reads TGTGCCAGCATCGAACCTGGACAGAACCTCTACAATGAGCAGTTCTTC.